Sequencing of this TCR beta chain was carried out in a study of T cells in Graves' hyperthyroidism and ophthalmopathy. Study-level background: Peripheral blood was acquired at first diagnosis, ahead of any therapy whatsoever.

Overall study results and limits: Most clonotypes that expanded in the thyroid above 0.001 also showed up in blood.

CDR1 LNHDA and CDR2 SQIVND come from the germline V gene (reference sequence). CDR3 length equals 15 residues. Deletions cut 6 bases from V and 5 bases from J, with 18 bases between. Regions amplified from RNA transcripts were the TCR beta CDR3 regions. The study used the HTBI primer set for a first-round RT-PCR of the TCR CDR3. From the multiplex PCR reads, TCRdb called clonotypes with MiXCR, one entry per CDR3 protein. Altogether roughly 700,000 distinct CDR3 sequences are present, 17% being singletons, with the ten largest covering roughly a sixth. This clonotype showed up many times. Its matching antigen is unknown.

The source of this sequence is a man aged 45-65 years with Graves' hyperthyroidism. The specimen sequenced was blood. The chain recombines TRBV19 with TRBJ2-3; the D gene is possibly TRBD2 (5 bases). CDR3 region: CASRDSAPRRDTQYF. As DNA, the CDR3 is TGTGCCAGTAGAGATAGCGCTCCGAGGAGAGATACGCAGTATTTT.